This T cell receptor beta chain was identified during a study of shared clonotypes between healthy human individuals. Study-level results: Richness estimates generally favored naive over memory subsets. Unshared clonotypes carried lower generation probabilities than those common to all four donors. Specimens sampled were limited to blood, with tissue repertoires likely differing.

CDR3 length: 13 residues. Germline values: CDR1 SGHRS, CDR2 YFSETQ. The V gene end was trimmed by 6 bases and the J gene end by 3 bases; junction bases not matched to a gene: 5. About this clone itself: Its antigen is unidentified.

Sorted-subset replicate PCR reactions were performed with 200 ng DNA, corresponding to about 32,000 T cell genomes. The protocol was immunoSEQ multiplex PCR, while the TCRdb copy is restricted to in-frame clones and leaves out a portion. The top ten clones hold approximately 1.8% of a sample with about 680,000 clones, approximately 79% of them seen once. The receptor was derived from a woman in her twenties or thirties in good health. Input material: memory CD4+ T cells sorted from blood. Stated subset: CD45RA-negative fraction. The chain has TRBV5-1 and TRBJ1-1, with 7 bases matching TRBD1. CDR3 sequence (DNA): TGCGCCAGCAAGATCACAGGGGACACTGAAGCTTTCTTT. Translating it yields CASKITGDTEAFF.